This paragraph covers one T cell receptor beta chain sequence. Its specificity is unknown. This record comes from a study of cytomegalovirus exposure and HLA in healthy donors. While the first cohort had 600 to 800 subjects, the donors belonged to the separate validation cohort of more than 95 subjects. Study outcomes and limitations: High specificity and sensitivity for cytomegalovirus status were reported for the classifier. The study designated 150 or so TCR beta chains cytomegalovirus-associated.

Germline assignment: CDR1 SEHNR and CDR2 FQNEAQ (reference sequence). Trimming removed 5 bases from V and 7 bases from J; junction bases left unmatched: 9. The CDR3 is 15 amino acids. Sequencing used immunoSEQ multiplex PCR; TCRdb keeps in-frame clones, though not all of them. Among 210,000 or so clones, 88% were seen once, and the ten largest hold 2.9%. Sequencing was performed on PBMCs. The rearrangement joins TRBV7-9 to TRBJ1-4; 8 nucleotides agree with TRBD1. This sequence originates from a young woman in good health and CMV-seronegative. This CDR3 is CASSRTGYGGEKLFF. The CDR3 DNA reads as TGTGCCAGCAGCAGGACAGGGTATGGAGGTGAAAAACTGTTTTTT.